This TCR beta chain appears in the sequencing data of a study of control samples from healthy donors and cancer patients. TCRdb's table, derived via immunoSEQ multiplex PCR, lists solely in-frame clones and lacks some. The repertoire holds around 100,000 clones, with 88% as singletons. Trimming left V 3 bases short and J 0 bases short, with 2 bases between. CDR3 length: 13 residues. Germline loops: CDR1 MGHDK, CDR2 SYGVNS. Sequenced: blood. This sequence joins TRBV25-1 and TRBJ1-4; D uncertain. The clonotype comes from a young man in good health. CDR3 protein: CASSETTNEKLFF. CDR3 DNA sequence: TGTGCCAGCAGTGAGACAACTAATGAAAAACTGTTTTTT.